One sample yielded the 13 T cell receptor beta chains listed below, sequenced in a study of blood T cell repertoires in COVID-19. Some clones are missing from TCRdb's copy, which holds only in-frame ones; the method was immunoSEQ multiplex PCR. The sample carries about 150,000 clones, 70% to 85% recorded once. Sequencing was performed on peripheral blood. The receptors here all came from a man between 60 and 75 years old with COVID-19, enrolled during active disease.

V usage is TRBV7-9 and J usage is TRBJ1-4; D is uncertain. The CDR3 consists of 14 residues. V was trimmed by 1 base and J by 3 bases, leaving 6 bases between them. Germline V gives CDR1 SEHNR, CDR2 FQNEAQ (reference sequence). The CDR3 region has the DNA TGTGCCAGCAGCTTAGGAGGGTCTAATGAAAAACTGTTTTTT. It is translated as CASSLGGSNEKLFF.

The gene calls are TRBV18 and TRBJ1-1; D is ambiguous. The V end was cut by 0 bases, the J end by 6 bases, with 14 bases between. In germline, CDR1 is KGHSH, CDR2 LQKENI. CDR3 length: 15 amino acids. For the CDR3, the DNA is TGTGCCAGCTCACCACCGAACCCACGGGGATCTGAAGCTTTCTTT. This gives the protein CASSPPNPRGSEAFF.

This chain uses TRBV7-9 with TRBJ2-5; possibly TRBD2 for D (7 bases). Trimming shortened V by 3 bases and J by 4 bases, and 15 bases separated the two germline ends. CDR3 length: 15 amino acids. Germline-derived CDR1 and CDR2 are SEHNR and FQNEAQ (reference sequence). The CDR3, as DNA: TGTGCCAGCAGCTTGGGGTCGGGGGGCGCAGAGACCCAGTACTTC. Amino acids: CASSLGSGGAETQYF.

The V gene is TRBV29-1, the J gene TRBJ2-1; D unresolved. CDR3 size: 10 residues. Trimming left V 7 bases short and J 8 bases short, with 9 bases between. Germline assignment: CDR1 SQVTM and CDR2 ANQGSEA. The CDR3 DNA reads as TGCAGCGGGGGTGACTATGAGCAGTTCTTC. Its protein product is CSGGDYEQFF.

This sequence joins TRBV6-6 and TRBJ2-1; 12 bases agree with TRBD2. The CDR3 consists of 16 residues. Germline CDR1 is MNHNY and CDR2 is SVGAGI (reference sequence). J lost 0 bases, V lost 7 bases, and 4 bases had no gene match. The CDR3 coding sequence is TGTGCCAGCATCCCTAGCGGGGGGGGCTCCTACAATGAGCAGTTCTTC. It specifies CASIPSGGGSYNEQFF.

The rearrangement joins TRBV4-3 to TRBJ1-1; no definite D call. Germline CDR1 and CDR2: LGHNA and YSLEER. CDR3 length equals 14 residues. The germline V and J ends were trimmed by 4 bases and 4 bases, with 13 bases remaining between them. The CDR3 loop is CASSLRPPGTEAFF. CDR3 bases: TGCGCCAGCAGCCTCAGACCCCCGGGCACTGAAGCTTTCTTT.

This clone was observed a single time. The V and J genes are TRBV29-1 and TRBJ1-2; D may be TRBD1 (5 bases). Germline assignment: CDR1 SQVTM and CDR2 ANQGSEA. Trimming shortened V by 7 bases and J by 4 bases, and 13 bases separated the two germline ends. The CDR3 has 12 residues. The chain's CDR3 is CSEFETAYGYTF. CDR3 in DNA: TGCAGCGAATTCGAGACAGCCTATGGCTACACCTTC.

The CDR3 DNA follows: TGTGCCAGCAACCAACTCACAGATACGCAGTATTTT. Encoded protein: CASNQLTDTQYF. The rearrangement links TRBV9 to TRBJ2-3; D call uncertain. The V end lost 6 bases, the J end lost 2 bases, and 7 bases lay between the germline ends. The length of the CDR3 is 12 residues. Germline V gives CDR1 SGDLS, CDR2 YYNGEE.

V usage is TRBV7-2 and J usage is TRBJ1-3; 7 nucleotides align to TRBD1. From germline, CDR1 is SGHTA and CDR2 FQGNSA. V gave up 7 bases and J gave up 2 bases; unmatched junction bases: 5. This CDR3 is built from 14 residues. The CDR3 loop reads CASTVGQAGNTIYF. The CDR3 DNA follows: TGTGCCAGCACCGTCGGACAGGCTGGAAACACCATATATTTT.

The rearrangement joins TRBV6-6 to TRBJ1-5; D uncertain. The V end lost 2 bases, the J end lost 6 bases, and 14 bases lay between the germline ends. In germline, CDR1 is MNHNY, CDR2 SVGAGI (reference sequence). The CDR3 has 15 amino acids. The DNA for the CDR3 is TGTGCCAGCAGTTACCGGGCCGCGGGCGGTCAGCCCCAGCATTTT. Translated, it gives CASSYRAAGGQPQHF.

This clone was observed once. This rearrangement joins TRBV3-1 (or the pseudogene TRBV3-2) to TRBJ2-7; TRBD1 matches at 10 bases. The CDR3 contains 20 residues. V dropped 0 bases and J dropped 0; count of bases not matched to a gene: 14. Germline CDR1 reads LGHDT; CDR2 reads YNNKEL (reference sequence). The CDR3 region has the DNA TGTGCCAGCAGCCAAGATGGGACAGGGGCAGTTCAGGCGAGCTCCTACGAGCAGTACTTC. It yields the protein CASSQDGTGAVQASSYEQYF.

This chain joins TRBV6-5 and TRBJ2-7; 7 bases are shared with TRBD2. V trimming: 6 bases; J trimming: 0 bases; junction bases outside the gene matches: 8. The CDR3 extends over 15 amino acids. The germline CDR1 and CDR2 sequences are MNHEY and SVGAGI. The CDR3 DNA follows: TGTGCCAGCAGAGGTCTAGCGGAGAGCTCCTACGAGCAGTACTTC. This translates into CASRGLAESSYEQYF.

A single count supports this clone. CDR3 sequence reads: CASSQGVTEQPSNSPLHF. The DNA of the CDR3 is TGTGCCAGCAGCCAAGGGGTCACCGAGCAGCCTAGTAATTCACCCCTCCACTTT. The rearrangement joins TRBV4-2 to TRBJ1-6, with D uncertain. Trimming removed 1 base at V and 6 bases at J, with 19 bases between. This CDR3 contains 18 residues. The germline V gene encodes CDR1 LGHNA and CDR2 YNFKEQ.